This TCR beta chain comes out of a study of cytomegalovirus exposure and HLA in healthy donors. Study observations and caveats: A few CMV-associated chains were confirmed in vitro to be specific for CMV antigens. Later work found that TCR association rates differed between HLA loci; DRB1 had the most and HLA-C the fewest.

This clone was counted a few times. The antigen remains unidentified. The study ran its PCR with 60 Vbeta and 13 Jbeta primers. The repertoire was sequenced with immunoSEQ multiplex PCR; TCRdb's copy has only in-frame clones and lacks some. The table has 75,000 to 100,000 clones, 65% to 85% seen once. CDR3 length: 15 residues. V gave up 4 bases and J gave up 3 bases; unmatched junction bases: 6. Germline V CDR1 and CDR2: SGHNT, YYREEE (reference sequence). The chain combines TRBV5-4 with TRBJ2-3; 9 bases match TRBD1. The sequenced sample was PBMCs. This clonotype originated in a woman aged 60-75 years in good health and CMV-seropositive. The CDR3: CASSPPGQGTDTQYF. The CDR3 region has the DNA TGTGCCAGCAGCCCACCGGGACAGGGAACAGATACGCAGTATTTT.